This TCR beta chain was recorded in a study of early T cells in non-severe SARS-CoV-2 infection. Only a few counts were recorded for this clonotype. Using its own MiXCR run on the 5' RACE reads, TCRdb lists one record per CDR3 protein. The data contain around 44,000 distinct CDR3 sequences, about 7.8% of them singletons. The CDR3 runs to 14 residues. Unmatched junction bases numbered 5, after V lost 6 bases and J lost 6 bases. The chain uses TRBV12-3 or TRBV12-4 and TRBJ1-6, with 7 nucleotides matching TRBD1. Sequencing was carried out using whole blood. This clonotype was obtained from an adult who was a healthcare worker with PCR-confirmed SARS-CoV-2 infection or an uninfected control (not recorded which). Written as DNA, the CDR3 is TGTGCCAGCAGGCCCCAGGGGGTTAATTCACCCCTCCACTTT. It is translated as CASRPQGVNSPLHF.